This record concerns one T cell receptor (beta chain) sequence. This clone was seen just once. Its antigen is still unknown. No much larger clone is present one base from it, and per-base qualities are unavailable. V is clipped by 0 bases and J by 5 bases, and the sequence between their germline boundaries is 11 bases long. CDR1 and CDR2, per the germline V gene, are MNHEY and SVGAGI. The CDR3 runs 15 residues from the cysteine to the phenylalanine. The kept DNA is CDR3 alone, 45 bases in frame from the first base. This record comes from a study of blood T cell repertoires in COVID-19 (TCRdb year 2020). About the investigation overall: The collaborator samples originated in the United States, Italy and Spain and spanned the acute and convalescent phases of COVID-19. Subjects who had been exposed to COVID-19, were actively infected with it, or had recovered from it provided the deeply sampled blood TCRbeta repertoires that made up the dataset. The samples were drawn from the first 160 participants of the ongoing ImmuneRACE study and from more than 1,000 subjects provided by 6 global collaborators. The prospective study material was composed of cDNA or gDNA derived from T cells, B-cell-depleted T cells, or PBMCs. The repertoires were made available in a free public database intended to serve as a resource for research on the immune response to SARS-CoV-2. Where available, HLA class I and class II types were taken from metadata supplied by the sample provider and were not determined by assay-based typing. The sample metadata nearly always contained a de-identified subject ID, COVID-19 status, age in years and sex.

The research as a whole found: The quantity of clinical and demographic metadata differed by source and by participant and was supplied without curation.

Whole blood was collected in K2EDTA tubes by collaborating institutions according to the institutions' own protocols. For TCRbeta analysis, collaborators shipped samples as frozen whole blood, isolated PBMCs, or DNA extracted from either of those sample types. TCRbeta CDR3 regions were amplified from genomic DNA using the immunoSEQ Assay, a bias-controlled multiplex PCR. The original methods were these. Within the assay, amplification of reference gene primers was used to estimate how many nucleated cells each sample contained. To quantify the absolute abundance of each unique TCRbeta CDR3 rearrangement, sequence reads were collapsed and filtered. For each sample, productive Simpson clonality was calculated as the square root of Simpson's diversity index over productive rearrangements. Sourced from immuneACCESS, this table was stored by TCRdb with only in-frame sequences that have V and J called. A share of the clones is absent; for the studies checked, an unresolved V gene accounts for under half, and the remainder has no known explanation. Clonal size and the V and J genes are those of that table, whereas D and trimming came from the DNA. Counted in this sample were about 170,000 clones; roughly 91% of them appeared once. The top ten clones comprise roughly 5% of the sample.

The chain is made from TRBV6-5 and TRBJ1-3, and the D gene may be TRBD1, 5 bases matching. The sample comprised peripheral blood. The TCR originated in a woman aged 45 to 65 with acute or convalescent COVID-19. The nucleotide sequence is TGTGCCAGCAGTTACTCGAGCCCAGGGAGAAACACCATATATTTT. Translated, it gives CASSYSSPGRNTIYF.